Here is one TCR beta chain with its context. Looked up from germline, CDR1 is SGHDT and CDR2 is YYEEEE. Trimming left V 4 bases short and J 0 bases short, with 7 bases between. The CDR3 extends over 14 amino acids. The data belong to a study of T cell changes during pregnancy in multiple sclerosis. Clones were sequenced by immunoSEQ multiplex PCR, and TCRdb holds only the in-frame ones, with some missing. The data contain 20,000 to 25,000 clones, about nine tenths of them singletons. The source was CD8+ T cells from peripheral blood mononuclear cells, collected in the first trimester of pregnancy. The receptor comes from a female donor in good health, enrolled as a control in a pregnancy study. The genes are TRBV5-6 and TRBJ2-2; D may be TRBD1 (5 bases). The CDR3 protein is CASSVDTNTGELFF. In nucleotides, the CDR3 is TGTGCCAGCAGCGTGGACACGAACACCGGGGAGCTGTTTTTT.